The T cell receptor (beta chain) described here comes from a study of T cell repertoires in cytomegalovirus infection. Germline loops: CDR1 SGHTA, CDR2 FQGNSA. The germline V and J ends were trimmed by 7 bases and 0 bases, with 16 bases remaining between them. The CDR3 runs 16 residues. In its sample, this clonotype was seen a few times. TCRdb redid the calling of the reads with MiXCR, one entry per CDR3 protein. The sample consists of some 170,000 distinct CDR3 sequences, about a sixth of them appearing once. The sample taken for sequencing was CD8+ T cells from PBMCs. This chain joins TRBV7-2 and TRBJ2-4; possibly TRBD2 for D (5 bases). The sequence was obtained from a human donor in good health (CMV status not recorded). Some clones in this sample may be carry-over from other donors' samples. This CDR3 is CASTGFRELAKNIQYF. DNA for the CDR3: TGTGCCAGCACCGGATTCCGGGAACTAGCCAAAAACATTCAGTACTTC.